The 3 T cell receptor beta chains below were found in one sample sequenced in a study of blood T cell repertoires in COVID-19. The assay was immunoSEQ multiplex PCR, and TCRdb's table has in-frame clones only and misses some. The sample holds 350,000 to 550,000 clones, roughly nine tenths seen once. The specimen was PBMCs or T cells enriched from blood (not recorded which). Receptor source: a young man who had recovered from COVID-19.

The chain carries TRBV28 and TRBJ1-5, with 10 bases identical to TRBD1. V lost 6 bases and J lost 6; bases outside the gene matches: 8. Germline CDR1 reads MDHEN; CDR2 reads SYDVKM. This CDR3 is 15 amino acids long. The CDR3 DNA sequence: TGTGCCAGCAGCTCCGACAGGGGGCGAAGTCAGCCCCAGCATTTT. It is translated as CASSSDRGRSQPQHF. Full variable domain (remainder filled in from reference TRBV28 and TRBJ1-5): DVKVTQSSRYLVKRTGEKVFLECVQDMDHENMFWYRQDPGLGLRLIYFSYDVKMKEKGDIPEGYSVSREKKERFSLILESASTNQTSMYLCASSSDRGRSQPQHFGDGTRLSIL.

CDR3 DNA sequence: TGTGCCAGCACCTCCGCGGGAGAAGCCAATGAGCAGTTCTTC. Protein: CASTSAGEANEQFF. This chain uses TRBV3-1 (or the pseudogene TRBV3-2) with TRBJ2-1; 7 positions match TRBD2. The V gene's germline CDR1 is LGHDT and CDR2 YNNKEL (reference sequence). The CDR3 contains 14 residues. With V trimmed by 7 bases and J by 6 bases, 9 bases remained unmatched.

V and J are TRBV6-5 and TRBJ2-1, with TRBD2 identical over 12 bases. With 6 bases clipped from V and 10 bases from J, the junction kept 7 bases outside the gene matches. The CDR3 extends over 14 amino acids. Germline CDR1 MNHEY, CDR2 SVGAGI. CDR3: CASSRLAGDSEQFF. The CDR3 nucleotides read TGTGCCAGCAGCAGACTAGCGGGGGACTCCGAGCAGTTCTTC.